This TCR beta chain was captured in a study of blood T cell repertoires in COVID-19. V lost 6 bases, J lost 0 bases, and 18 bases lay in between. Germline CDR1 is MDHEN and CDR2 is SYDVKM. The CDR3 extends over 17 amino acids. Sequencing was performed with immunoSEQ multiplex PCR; in TCRdb, only in-frame clones are kept and a portion is missing. The sample holds 180,000 or so clones, 60% to 85% seen once. This clone was seen a handful of times. This clonotype originated in a woman aged 45-59 years with active or convalescent COVID-19. Sequencing input: peripheral blood. The V call is TRBV28, the J call TRBJ1-3; D not resolved. This chain's CDR3 is CASSLSGWGTSGNTIYF. DNA for the CDR3: TGTGCCAGCAGCCTCTCGGGATGGGGAACCTCTGGAAACACCATATATTTT.